These T cell receptor beta chains were read from a single sample in a study of cytotoxic CD8 clonotypes in ibrutinib-treated CLL. The data were produced by immunoSEQ multiplex PCR, yet TCRdb's version contains in-frame clones alone and is incomplete. The sample contains fewer than 200,000 clones, around 80% of which appear only once. Sequencing used PBMCs, obtained after 24 months of ibrutinib treatment. Every receptor here comes from a human donor with chronic lymphocytic leukemia. Each CDR3 is given with its conserved first and last residue. Fields, in order: CDR3 protein, CDR3 DNA, J gene, V gene, CDR3 length, clone size, D gene. A D gene is named only where the DNA matches it firmly. Only some rows state a clone size, as once, few, many or a class for expanded clones.

cdr3_aa: CASSVRTGGTDTQYF; cdr3_nt: TGTGCCAGCAGCGTAAGGACAGGGGGCACAGATACGCAGTATTTT; j_call: TRBJ2-3; v_call: TRBV9; cdr3_length: 15; clone_size: NA; d_call: TRBD1
cdr3_aa: CASTFTQSFTEAFF; cdr3_nt: TGTGCCAGCACTTTTACACAGTCGTTCACTGAAGCTTTCTTT; j_call: TRBJ1-1; v_call: TRBV6-6; cdr3_length: 14; clone_size: NA; d_call: NA
cdr3_aa: CASSTLTGGHTEAFF; cdr3_nt: TGTGCCAGCAGCACCCTGACAGGGGGGCACACTGAAGCTTTCTTT; j_call: TRBJ1-1; v_call: TRBV7-9; cdr3_length: 15; clone_size: once; d_call: TRBD1
cdr3_aa: CSVEDRGLNTEAFF; cdr3_nt: TGCAGCGTTGAAGACAGGGGTTTGAACACTGAAGCTTTCTTT; j_call: TRBJ1-1; v_call: TRBV29-1; cdr3_length: 14; clone_size: NA; d_call: NA
cdr3_aa: CASSLGGFQETQYF; cdr3_nt: TGCGCCAGCTCCCTCGGGGGGTTCCAAGAGACCCAGTACTTC; j_call: TRBJ2-5; v_call: TRBV5-1; cdr3_length: 14; clone_size: NA; d_call: TRBD2
cdr3_aa: CSVVQGAGNTIYF; cdr3_nt: TGCAGCGTTGTCCAGGGCGCTGGAAACACCATATATTTT; j_call: TRBJ1-3; v_call: TRBV29-1; cdr3_length: 13; clone_size: NA; d_call: NA
cdr3_aa: CSGPGNQPQHF; cdr3_nt: TGCAGCGGCCCGGGCAATCAGCCCCAGCATTTT; j_call: TRBJ1-5; v_call: TRBV20-1; cdr3_length: 11; clone_size: NA; d_call: NA
cdr3_aa: CASSVPGQRYYEQYF; cdr3_nt: TGTGCCAGCAGCGTCCCGGGACAGAGATACTACGAGCAGTACTTC; j_call: TRBJ2-7; v_call: TRBV25-1; cdr3_length: 15; clone_size: few; d_call: TRBD1
cdr3_aa: CASSFSGDSNQPQHF; cdr3_nt: TGTGCCAGCTCATTCTCAGGGGATAGCAATCAGCCCCAGCATTTT; j_call: TRBJ1-5; v_call: TRBV18; cdr3_length: 15; clone_size: NA; d_call: NA
cdr3_aa: CASSYSWDSPSGWYF; cdr3_nt: TGTGCCAGCAGTTACTCATGGGACTCCCCCTCCGGGTGGTACTTC; j_call: TRBJ2-5; v_call: TRBV6-5; cdr3_length: 15; clone_size: NA; d_call: NA
cdr3_aa: CASSLNSRGPGYTF; cdr3_nt: TGTGCCAGCAGCTTAAATTCTCGGGGACCTGGCTACACCTTC; j_call: TRBJ1-2; v_call: TRBV7-3; cdr3_length: 14; clone_size: NA; d_call: NA
cdr3_aa: CSTKTSTDTQYF; cdr3_nt: TGCAGTACTAAGACTAGCACAGATACGCAGTATTTT; j_call: TRBJ2-3; v_call: TRBV29-1; cdr3_length: 12; clone_size: NA; d_call: NA
cdr3_aa: CASSRGQHNSPLHF; cdr3_nt: TGTGCCAGCAGCCGGGGACAGCATAATTCACCCCTCCACTTT; j_call: TRBJ1-6; v_call: TRBV5-6; cdr3_length: 14; clone_size: NA; d_call: TRBD1
cdr3_aa: CASSFWERLESPLHF; cdr3_nt: TGTGCCAGCAGTTTTTGGGAGAGGTTAGAGTCACCCCTCCACTTT; j_call: TRBJ1-6; v_call: TRBV27; cdr3_length: 15; clone_size: once; d_call: NA
cdr3_aa: CASSFDRGAFYGYTF; cdr3_nt: TGTGCCAGCAGTTTCGACAGGGGAGCCTTCTATGGCTACACCTTC; j_call: TRBJ1-2; v_call: TRBV27; cdr3_length: 15; clone_size: NA; d_call: TRBD1
cdr3_aa: CATVERGEQYF; cdr3_nt: TGTGCCACCGTCGAGCGGGGCGAGCAGTACTTC; j_call: TRBJ2-7; v_call: TRBV6-6; cdr3_length: 11; clone_size: few; d_call: TRBD2
cdr3_aa: CASRRDSYNSPLHF; cdr3_nt: TGTGCCAGCAGGAGGGACAGCTATAATTCACCCCTCCACTTT; j_call: TRBJ1-6; v_call: TRBV2; cdr3_length: 14; clone_size: few; d_call: TRBD1
cdr3_aa: CASSQVSPGQPNTEAFF; cdr3_nt: TGTGCCAGCAGCCAAGTCTCACCGGGACAGCCGAACACTGAAGCTTTCTTT; j_call: TRBJ1-1; v_call: TRBV14; cdr3_length: 17; clone_size: NA; d_call: TRBD1
cdr3_aa: CASSSHGHRYGYTF; cdr3_nt: TGTGCCAGCAGCTCCCATGGACACCGCTATGGCTACACCTTC; j_call: TRBJ1-2; v_call: TRBV5-6; cdr3_length: 14; clone_size: NA; d_call: NA
cdr3_aa: CASSPRGEPNEQFF; cdr3_nt: TGTGCCAGCAGCCCCCGGGGGGAACCCAATGAGCAGTTCTTC; j_call: TRBJ2-1; v_call: TRBV5-4; cdr3_length: 14; clone_size: NA; d_call: TRBD2
cdr3_aa: CSVGGIHMNTGELFF; cdr3_nt: TGCAGCGTTGGAGGCATCCATATGAACACCGGGGAGCTGTTTTTT; j_call: TRBJ2-2; v_call: TRBV29-1; cdr3_length: 15; clone_size: NA; d_call: NA